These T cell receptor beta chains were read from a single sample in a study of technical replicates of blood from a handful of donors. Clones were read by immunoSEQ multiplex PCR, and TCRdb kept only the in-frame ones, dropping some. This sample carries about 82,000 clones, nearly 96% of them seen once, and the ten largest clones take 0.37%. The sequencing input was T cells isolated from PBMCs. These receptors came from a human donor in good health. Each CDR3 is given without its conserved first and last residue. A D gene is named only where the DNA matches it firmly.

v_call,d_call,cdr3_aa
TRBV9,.,ASSVIGRTLSNTGELF
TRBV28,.,ASSSIGTFAYEQY
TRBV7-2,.,ASSLSTDQETQY
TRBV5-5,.,ASSIEWALNQPQH
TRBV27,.,ASSHISDTQY
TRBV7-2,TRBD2,ASSLNGLAEQETQY
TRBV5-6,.,ASETPRAGRSGDTQY
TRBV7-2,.,ASSFNSGYGYT
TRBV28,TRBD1,ASSWDSSYEQY
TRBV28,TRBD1,APRAGGQGYT
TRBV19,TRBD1,ASSMTGIGYEQY
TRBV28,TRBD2,ATRAGGPTDTQY
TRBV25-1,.,ASSGTRELDTEAF
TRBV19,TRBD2,ASRLAGDTGELF
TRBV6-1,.,ASSERRVSGANVLT
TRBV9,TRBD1,ASSAGQRTQETQY
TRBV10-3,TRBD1,AIGRDRGGYT
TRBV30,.,AWTVGIQGLNTEAF
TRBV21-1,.,ASSKEELLSGYT
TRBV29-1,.,SVANSGNTIY
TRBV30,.,ARGGSEQF
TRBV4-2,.,ASSPNVRGRDGYT
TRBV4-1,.,ASSQDPQGGTEAF
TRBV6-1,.,ASSAPYGPNQPQH
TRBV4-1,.,ASSQGQANEQF
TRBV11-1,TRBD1,ASSLVQGLSYEQY
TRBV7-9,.,ASSPAVLRQYTEAF
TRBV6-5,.,ASSSANEQY
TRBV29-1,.,SSEPTGGGTEAF
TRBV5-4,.,ASSLTRNTEAF
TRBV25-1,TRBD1,ASRGQGASFFTEAF
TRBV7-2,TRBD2,ASSLGELAGVGETQY
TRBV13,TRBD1,ASSLQGAHTEAF
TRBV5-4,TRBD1,ASSMDRGGYGYT
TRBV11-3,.,ASSLTGTGANVLT
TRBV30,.,AWSGLFNTGELF
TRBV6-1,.,ASSEPGWAEAF
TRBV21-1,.,ASSVETGYYDLLFETQY
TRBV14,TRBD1,ASSPWTGGNIQY
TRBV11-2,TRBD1,ASSLRPLKGAGEQY